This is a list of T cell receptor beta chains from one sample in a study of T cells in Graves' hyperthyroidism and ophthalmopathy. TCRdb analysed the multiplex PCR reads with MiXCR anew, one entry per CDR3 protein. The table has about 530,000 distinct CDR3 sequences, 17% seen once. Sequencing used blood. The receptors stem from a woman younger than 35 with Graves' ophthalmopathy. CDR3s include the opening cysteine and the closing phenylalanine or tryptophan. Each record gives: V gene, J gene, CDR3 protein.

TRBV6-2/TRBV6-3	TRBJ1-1	CASSYSTAGVEAEAFF
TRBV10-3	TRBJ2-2	CAINVKAGAGELFF
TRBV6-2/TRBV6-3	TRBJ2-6	CASSYPIDRGLSGANVLTF
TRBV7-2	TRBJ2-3	CASSAQTSGGTDTQYF
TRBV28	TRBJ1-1	CASNFRGTEAFF
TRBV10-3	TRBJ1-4	CAISGQGAREKLFF
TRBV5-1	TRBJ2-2	CASSHLSSGRDTGELFF
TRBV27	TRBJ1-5	CASSLSGGHSNQPQHF
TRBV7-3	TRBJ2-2	CASGSDRGTGELFF
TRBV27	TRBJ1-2	CASRPITGGVRYGYTF
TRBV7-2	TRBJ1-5	CASSSTRGGGNQPQHF
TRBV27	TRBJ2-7	CASSLAEAPYEQYF
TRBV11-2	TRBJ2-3	CASSLIGLATDTQYF
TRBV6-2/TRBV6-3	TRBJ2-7	CASSASSLGTGASYEQYF
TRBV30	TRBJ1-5	CAWSPAGNQPQHF
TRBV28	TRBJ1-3	CASSLIAGPGNTIYF
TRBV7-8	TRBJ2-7	CASSLGAGAASYEQYF
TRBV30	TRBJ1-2	CAWDRDGGYTF
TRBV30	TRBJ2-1	CAAGWSGSHNEQFF
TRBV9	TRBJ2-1	CASSPPSAGGTYNEQFF
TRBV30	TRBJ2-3	CAWSRLAVSDTQYF
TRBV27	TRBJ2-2	CASSLLAGGLSTGELFF
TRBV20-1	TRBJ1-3	CSAVTSSGSTIYF
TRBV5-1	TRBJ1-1	CASSAGETYTEAFF
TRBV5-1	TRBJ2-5	CASSYGTSGSTQETQYF
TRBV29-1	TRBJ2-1	CSVGSREQFF
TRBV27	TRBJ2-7	CASSLSGQSKGYEQYF
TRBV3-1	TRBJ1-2	CASSQGPYGYTF
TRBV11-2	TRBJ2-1	CASSLGPGLAGYNEQFF
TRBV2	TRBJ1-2	CASMDETNYGYTF
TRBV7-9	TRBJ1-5	CASSFEGQPQHF
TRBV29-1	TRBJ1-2	CSVELVGQGTGYTF
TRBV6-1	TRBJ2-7	CASGSSYSSEQYF
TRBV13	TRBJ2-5	CASSSGGGGVYF
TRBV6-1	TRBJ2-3	CASSEGQGLGTDTQYF
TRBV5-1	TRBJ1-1	CASSARDGVTEAFF
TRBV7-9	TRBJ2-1	CASSLVLVNEQFF
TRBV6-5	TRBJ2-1	CASSSDRLAVYNEQFF
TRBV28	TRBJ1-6	CASSLGSTDSPLHF
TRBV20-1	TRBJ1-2	CSADVGGPNYGYTF
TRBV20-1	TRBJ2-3	CSARPSGGSTDTQYF
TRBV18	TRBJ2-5	CASSPSGQKGETQYF